This TCR beta chain was retrieved from a study of cytomegalovirus exposure and HLA in healthy donors. Study background: A subsequent analysis stated that the 100 to 150 validation repertoires were run on the same platform as the roughly 670 first-cohort repertoires.

Assay: immunoSEQ multiplex PCR; the TCRdb copy retains only in-frame clones and omits some. Here the sample spans about 240,000 clones, about 86% being singletons. Study-level points and caveats: In vitro checks showed that a few CMV-associated chains really do target CMV antigens. Researchers catalogued some 160 TCR beta chains as cytomegalovirus-associated.

Germline V CDR1 and CDR2: SQVTM, ANQGSEA. The CDR3 contains 14 residues. The V and J ends lost 7 bases and 2 bases respectively, with 12 bases between them. Notes on this clone: The target antigen is unknown.

Sequencing was performed on PBMCs. The sequence was collected from a woman between 25 and 40 years old in good health and CMV-seropositive. This chain uses TRBV29-1 with TRBJ2-6; D is possibly TRBD2 (5 bases). CDR3 sequence reads: CSASRGTGANVLTF. As DNA, the CDR3 is TGCAGCGCCTCTCGGGGTACTGGGGCCAACGTCCTGACTTTC.